The 12 T cell receptor beta chains reported below all come from one sample, sequenced in a study of cytomegalovirus exposure and HLA in healthy donors (dated by TCRdb to about 2017). The library was produced with the immunoSEQ multiplex PCR assay. For the multiplex PCR, a mixture combining 60 forward primers for TCR Vbeta segments and 13 reverse primers for TCR Jbeta segments was used. In its TCRdb copy, this immuneACCESS table keeps in-frame sequences only and misses some clones. Where compared with another copy, unresolved V genes explain less than half of these, and the others have no known cause. For this sample the table gives approximately 190,000 clones, of which around three quarters were detected only once. 13% to 15% of the sample lies in the top ten. The sequencing input was PBMCs. The receptors come from a woman in her 30s in good health and CMV-seropositive.

The V gene is TRBV18, the J gene TRBJ1-2; 8 bases are shared with TRBD1. This CDR3 has 16 amino acids. Germline V gene lookup returns CDR1 KGHSH and CDR2 LQKENI. V dropped 1 base and J dropped 1; count of bases not matched to a gene: 5. As DNA, the CDR3 is TGTGCCAGCTCACCACGCTTCGGACAGGGTAACTATGGCTACACCTTC. Protein product: CASSPRFGQGNYGYTF.

The chain has TRBV6-5 and TRBJ1-5, with no clear D. This CDR3 region has 14 residues. V was pared by 2 bases and J by 8 bases, with 13 bases between. Germline assignment: CDR1 MNHEY and CDR2 SVGAGI. This CDR3 is CASSYRTGREPQHF. DNA of the CDR3: TGTGCCAGCAGTTACCGGACCGGGCGGGAGCCCCAGCATTTT.

V is TRBV19 and J is TRBJ1-2; no reliable D call. The ends were cut back, 6 bases at V and 2 bases at J, with 7 bases in the middle. CDR1 is LNHDA, CDR2 SQIVND, per germline (reference sequence). This CDR3 is 12 amino acids long. The CDR3 loop is CASSTQNYGYTF. In DNA, the CDR3 is TGTGCCAGTAGCACTCAAAACTATGGCTACACCTTC.

This clone was picked up a small number of times. At one end the junction does not follow the germline gene, possibly because of a read error. The V and J genes are TRBV10-3 and TRBJ1-5, with D uncertain. Germline V gives CDR1 ENHRY, CDR2 SYGVKD. CDR3 size: 12 residues. This CDR3 is CASSLPGGAQHF. The CDR3 region has the DNA TGTGCCAGCAGTCTACCCGGAGGTGCCCAGCATTTT.

This chain uses TRBV11-2 with TRBJ1-2; D is possibly TRBD1 (6 bases). The CDR3 runs to 13 residues. V dropped 1 base and J dropped 4 bases, with 7 bases sitting between them. Germline assignment: CDR1 SGHAT and CDR2 FQNNGV. The CDR3, as DNA: TGTGCCAGCAGCTTAGGGGGGCTCTATGGCTACACCTTC. Translation: CASSLGGLYGYTF.

This sequence joins TRBV5-1 and TRBJ1-1; 9 bases agree with TRBD1. The J segment lost 2 bases and the V segment lost 1 base, leaving 3 bases of the junction unmatched. CDR1 is SGHRS, CDR2 YFSETQ, per germline. The CDR3 loop spans 15 amino acids. The CDR3, as DNA: TGCGCCAGCAGCTTGAGGGGACAGGGTAACACTGAAGCTTTCTTT. Translating it yields CASSLRGQGNTEAFF.

The V and J genes are TRBV5-4 and TRBJ1-2; 9 nucleotides match TRBD1. CDR3 length equals 15 residues. Germline assignment: CDR1 SGHNT and CDR2 YYREEE (reference sequence). V was pared by 4 bases and J by 6 bases, with 10 bases of the junction left unmatched. The CDR3 DNA reads TGTGCCAGCAGCCGGCAGGGACAGGGAGGGAATGGCTACACCTTC. It is translated as CASSRQGQGGNGYTF.

The chain has TRBV19 and TRBJ2-3; 12 bases fit TRBD1. This CDR3 has 15 amino acids. Losses at the gene ends were 5 bases for V and 7 bases for J; bases not matched to a gene: 7. The germline V gene has CDR1 LNHDA and CDR2 SQIVND (reference sequence). The CDR3 DNA reads as TGTGCCAGTAGTGTGGGACAGGGGGCGCGAAATACGCAGTATTTT. This translates into CASSVGQGARNTQYF.

This sequence joins TRBV5-5 and TRBJ1-2; TRBD1 matches at 11 bases. J gave up 4 bases and V 4 bases, and 6 bases lay outside the gene matches. From germline, CDR1 is SGHKS and CDR2 YYEKEE (reference sequence). This CDR3 comprises 15 residues. The DNA for the CDR3 is TGTGCCAGCAGCGACCGGGACAGGGGGAGCTATGGCTACACCTTC. It codes for CASSDRDRGSYGYTF.

The chain recombines TRBV5-4 with TRBJ1-1, with D possibly matching TRBD1 (6 bases). The germline V gene has CDR1 SGHNT and CDR2 YYREEE (reference sequence). The CDR3 has 14 amino acids. V lost 7 bases and J 2 bases, leaving 15 bases between the germline ends. The CDR3: CASREGGPNTEAFF. CDR3 in DNA: TGTGCCAGCCGGGAAGGGGGTCCTAACACTGAAGCTTTCTTT. The complete variable domain, with remaining parts taken from reference TRBV5-4 and TRBJ1-1, reads ETGVTQSPTHLIKTRGQQVTLRCSSQSGHNTVSWYQQALGQGPQFIFQYYREEENGRGNFPPRFSGLQFPNYSSELNVNALELDDSALYLCASREGGPNTEAFFGQGTRLTVV.

The genes are TRBV18 and TRBJ2-7; D possibly corresponds to TRBD1 (5 bases). The CDR3 has 12 residues. Germline-derived CDR1 and CDR2 are KGHSH and LQKENI. Trimming shortened V by 5 bases and J by 7 bases, and 12 bases separated the two germline ends. The CDR3 DNA reads as TGTGCCAGCTCAGGTTCAGGGCAAGAGCAGTACTTC. Its translation: CASSGSGQEQYF.

The gene calls are TRBV30 and TRBJ1-5; no clear D gene. The V gene lost 0 bases and the J gene lost 4 bases, with 10 bases spanning the gap. From germline, CDR1 is GTSNPN and CDR2 SVGIG (reference sequence). The CDR3 is 14 residues long. This CDR3 is CAWSVLPGNQPQHF. In nucleotides, the CDR3 is TGTGCCTGGAGTGTATTGCCGGGGAATCAGCCCCAGCATTTT.